Following are 7 T cell receptor beta chains from one sample sequenced in a study of cytomegalovirus exposure and HLA in healthy donors. 13 Jbeta primers and 60 Vbeta primers were used for the PCR. Profiled with immunoSEQ multiplex PCR; TCRdb holds only in-frame clones, not every one. The top ten clones hold around an eighth of a sample with fewer than 120,000 clones, less than 85% of them seen once. Sequencing was carried out using PBMCs. The receptor source for this set is a man aged 25 to 40 in good health and CMV-seropositive.

The rearrangement joins TRBV4-3 to TRBJ1-1, with TRBD1 matching 8 bases. The CDR3 contains 15 residues. J was trimmed by 11 bases and V by 2 bases; bases with no gene match: 13. The germline CDR1 and CDR2 sequences are LGHNA and YSLEER. The CDR3 reads CASSQTGTGGFRAFF. The CDR3 DNA follows: TGCGCCAGCAGCCAAACCGGGACAGGAGGTTTTAGGGCTTTCTTT.

The V and J genes are TRBV12-5 and TRBJ2-7; TRBD1 matches 10 bases. The germline gives CDR1 LGHNT, CDR2 FRNRAP. The junction had 10 bases not matched to a gene; V was cut back by 5 bases and J by 6 bases. The CDR3 runs 15 residues. The CDR3 is CASGLPPGQGCEQYF. As DNA, the CDR3 is TGTGCTAGTGGTCTCCCCCCGGGACAGGGGTGCGAGCAGTACTTC.

As to this clone: This sample also contains other DNA sequences that code for the same CDR3. The chain is built from TRBV5-1 and TRBJ2-1; 11 bases agree with TRBD2. Germline CDR1 is SGHRS and CDR2 is YFSETQ. The trim removed 0 bases at V and 6 bases at J, leaving 2 bases unmatched. The CDR3 has 15 residues. This CDR3 reads CASSLGLAGGNEQFF. For the CDR3, the DNA is TGCGCCAGCAGCTTGGGGCTAGCGGGGGGCAATGAGCAGTTCTTC. Using reference TRBV5-1 and TRBJ2-1 for the parts outside the CDR3, the full variable domain is KAGVTQTPRYLIKTRGQQVTLSCSPISGHRSVSWYQQTPGQGLQFLFEYFSETQRNKGNFPGRFSGRQFSNSRSEMNVSTLELGDSALYLCASSLGLAGGNEQFFGPGTRLTVL.

The rearrangement links TRBV19 to TRBJ2-5; 10 bases align to TRBD1. The DNA end is more similar to TRBJ2-7, so the J call may be wrong. Germline CDR1 and CDR2: LNHDA and SQIVND (reference sequence). This CDR3 contains 14 residues. The CDR3 DNA follows: TGTGCCAGTACCTCGGGGACAGGGGCCTACGAGCAGTACTTC. This encodes CASTSGTGAYEQYF.

V and J are TRBV11-2 and TRBJ1-1; D is possibly TRBD1 (6 bases). V shed 0 bases and J shed 11 bases, with 16 bases lying between them. The CDR3 consists of 14 residues. Germline V gene sequence: CDR1 SGHAT, CDR2 FQNNGV. In DNA, the CDR3 is TGTGCCAGCAGCTTAGATCTTAAACAGGGTAGGGCTTTCTTT. It yields the protein CASSLDLKQGRAFF.

The genes are TRBV18 and TRBJ2-5; D may be TRBD2 (6 bases). CDR3 length: 16 residues. Trimming shortened V by 1 base and J by 5 bases, and 17 bases separated the two germline ends. Germline V gives CDR1 KGHSH, CDR2 LQKENI. CDR3 DNA: TGTGCCAGCTCACCACGTGCTCGTCAGGCGGGGGAGACCCAGTACTTC. It specifies CASSPRARQAGETQYF.

This chain links TRBV9 with TRBJ2-2; no clear D gene. This CDR3 is built from 16 residues. Germline V gene lookup returns CDR1 SGDLS and CDR2 YYNGEE. V was trimmed by 2 bases and J by 0 bases, leaving 11 bases between them. DNA of the CDR3: TGTGCCAGCAGCGTTTCTCCCGTCGCGAACACCGGGGAGCTGTTTTTT. Encoded protein: CASSVSPVANTGELFF.